Listed below are T cell receptor beta chains from one sample, sequenced in a study of shared clonotypes between healthy human individuals. Sequencing was performed with immunoSEQ multiplex PCR; in TCRdb, only in-frame clones are kept and a portion is missing. The table records more than 80,000 clones, around 67% of them present only once. Source material: memory CD8+ T cells sorted from blood. The source of these receptors is a man younger than 40 in good health. The CDR3 runs from the conserved cysteine through the conserved F or W. Fields, in order: clone size, V gene, J gene, CDR3 length, D gene, CDR3 DNA, CDR3 protein. The D gene is left open where the match is weak. Expanded clones get a size class; other rows say once, few or many, or leave the size out.

many	TRBV11-2	TRBJ1-2	16	NA	TGTGCCAGCAGCTTAGAAGCTGGGGGCGGCTACTATGGCTACACCTTC	CASSLEAGGGYYGYTF
NA	TRBV4-1	TRBJ2-7	16	TRBD2	TGCGCCAGCAGCCAAGACCTAGCGGGAGCGGGATACGAGCAGTACTTC	CASSQDLAGAGYEQYF
NA	TRBV7-8	TRBJ2-2	17	TRBD2	TGTGCCAGCAGCTCACCGGGACTAGCGGGATTCACCGGGGAGCTGTTTTTT	CASSSPGLAGFTGELFF
NA	TRBV28	TRBJ1-3	12	NA	TGTGCCAGCAGCTTCTCTGGAAACACCATATATTTT	CASSFSGNTIYF
few	TRBV5-1	TRBJ2-3	14	NA	TGCGCCAGCAGCTTGGGCAGGGTCACAGATACGCAGTATTTT	CASSLGRVTDTQYF
NA	TRBV7-9	TRBJ2-2	17	TRBD1	TGTGCCAGCAGCCACCCAACGGGACAGGGATACACCGGGGAGCTGTTTTTT	CASSHPTGQGYTGELFF
NA	TRBV10-1	TRBJ2-3	14	TRBD1	TGCGCCAGCAGCAGGGACAGTAGCACAGATACGCAGTATTTT	CASSRDSSTDTQYF
NA	TRBV28	TRBJ2-7	19	TRBD1	TGTGCCAGCAGTTCCCTCTATGGGGACAGGGGGCGTTCCCCCTACGAGCAGTACTTC	CASSSLYGDRGRSPYEQYF
NA	TRBV28	TRBJ2-6	12	NA	TGTGCCAGCGGCTCTGGGGCCAACGTCCTGACTTTC	CASGSGANVLTF
NA	TRBV2	TRBJ2-2	13	NA	TGTGCCAGCAATGGGGGGAACACCGGGGAGCTGTTTTTT	CASNGGNTGELFF
few	TRBV27	TRBJ1-1	16	NA	TGTGCCAGCAGTTCTTCTCGTTTTAGCCGGAACACTGAAGCTTTCTTT	CASSSSRFSRNTEAFF
few	TRBV2	TRBJ1-2	12	NA	TGTGCCAGCGAGGGGGGGCGCCTTGGCTACACCTTC	CASEGGRLGYTF
NA	TRBV7-8	TRBJ2-1	17	NA	TGTGCCAGCAGCCTCGGGAGAAAGGGAGGACGATACAATGAGCAGTTCTTC	CASSLGRKGGRYNEQFF
few	TRBV30	TRBJ2-1	14	NA	TGTGCCTGGAGTGGGGGAGTCGGTTACAATGAGCAGTTCTTC	CAWSGGVGYNEQFF
NA	TRBV5-1	TRBJ2-5	13	NA	TGCGCCAGCAGCTTCGGGGTTGGAGAGACCCAGTACTTC	CASSFGVGETQYF
NA	TRBV5-1	TRBJ2-5	12	NA	TGCGCCAGCAGCTTACAACAAGAGACCCAGTACTTC	CASSLQQETQYF
NA	TRBV7-9	TRBJ2-1	13	NA	TGTGCCAGCAGCTTAGATCACTGGAATGAGCAGTTCTTC	CASSLDHWNEQFF
NA	TRBV28	TRBJ2-3	15	NA	TGTGCCAGCAGTAAGGACTCCTCTCGAGCAGATACGCAGTATTTT	CASSKDSSRADTQYF
NA	TRBV7-3	TRBJ2-1	15	NA	TGTGCCAGCAGCTTGGGACGGGCGGACTACAATGAGCAGTTCTTC	CASSLGRADYNEQFF
few	TRBV28	TRBJ2-1	14	NA	TGTGCCAGCAATGGAGGCCTTTCTGGCGATGAGCAGTTCTTC	CASNGGLSGDEQFF
NA	TRBV13	TRBJ2-1	15	TRBD2	TGTGCCAGCAGCAAGGGACTAGCGGAGTACAATGAGCAGTTCTTC	CASSKGLAEYNEQFF
few	TRBV7-9	TRBJ1-4	15	NA	TGTGCCAGCAGCTTGTTGACAGGTGGTAATGAAAAACTGTTTTTT	CASSLLTGGNEKLFF
NA	TRBV5-8	TRBJ2-3	16	NA	TGTGCCAGCAGCTTGAAGGTCAGGCGAGCAGCAGATACGCAGTATTTT	CASSLKVRRAADTQYF
NA	TRBV5-4	TRBJ2-5	16	TRBD2	TGTGCCAGCAGCCCGGTAGGACTAGCGGGACAAGAGACCCAGTACTTC	CASSPVGLAGQETQYF
many	TRBV4-1	TRBJ2-2	15	TRBD2	TGCGCCAGCAGCCCGACTAGCGGGAACACCGGGGAGCTGTTTTTT	CASSPTSGNTGELFF
many	TRBV27	TRBJ1-1	14	NA	TGTGCCAGCAGTCTTCGGGAGGCGAACACTGAAGCTTTCTTT	CASSLREANTEAFF
NA	TRBV2	TRBJ1-4	13	NA	TGTGCCAGCGGGGGACCAACTAATGAAAAACTGTTTTTT	CASGGPTNEKLFF
NA	TRBV25-1	TRBJ1-5	14	TRBD1	TGTGCCCATCGGACAGGGGAGGTAGATCAGCCCCAGCATTTT	CAHRTGEVDQPQHF
NA	TRBV7-8	TRBJ2-1	12	NA	TGTGCCAGCAGCCTGTCCGGAGGTCCGGGGTTCTTC	CASSLSGGPGFF
NA	TRBV5-6	TRBJ2-7	18	NA	TGTGCCAGCAGCTTGGTTGTGGGGACCTCTTCATTGTCCTACGAGCAGTACTTC	CASSLVVGTSSLSYEQYF
many	TRBV27	TRBJ2-1	14	TRBD2	TGTGCCAGTAGAATAGCGGGATTCGTCAATGAGCAGTTCTTC	CASRIAGFVNEQFF
NA	TRBV7-9	TRBJ2-2	13	NA	TGTGCCAGCAGCTTTCTGTCGGGAGGGGAGCTGTTTTTT	CASSFLSGGELFF
once	TRBV5-4	TRBJ2-3	17	TRBD1	TGTGCCAGCAGACCCACAATACAGGGGGCAGGGACAGATACGCAGTATTTT	CASRPTIQGAGTDTQYF